Listed below are T cell receptor beta chains from one sample, sequenced in a study of identical twins. TCRdb re-called the 5' RACE reads through MiXCR, storing one row per CDR3 protein. The sample lists some 230,000 distinct CDR3 sequences, 5.5% to 7.5% occurring once. The sample was also reused in another study, on T cells expressing NK-cell markers.

Sequencing used CD8+ T cells sorted from blood. The receptor source for this set is a woman aged 18-29 years in good health. CDR3s include the opening cysteine and the closing phenylalanine or tryptophan. D genes are given only for firm matches. Size is stated for part of the rows, as once, few or many counts, or as a class when the clone is expanded.

j_call: TRBJ2-7; v_call: TRBV4-3; clone_size: many; d_call: NA; cdr3_aa: CASSQDPREQYF; cdr3_nt: TGCGCCAGCAGCCAAGACCCCCGCGAGCAGTACTTC
j_call: TRBJ2-1; v_call: TRBV6-2/TRBV6-3; clone_size: many; d_call: TRBD2; cdr3_aa: CASSWTSGYNEQFF; cdr3_nt: TGTGCCAGCAGTTGGACTAGCGGGTACAATGAGCAGTTCTTC
j_call: TRBJ2-7; v_call: TRBV7-8; clone_size: few; d_call: TRBD2; cdr3_aa: CASSLTGGVPSYEQYF; cdr3_nt: TGTGCCAGCAGCTTAACGGGGGGAGTACCATCCTACGAGCAGTACTTC
j_call: TRBJ1-4; v_call: TRBV2; clone_size: many; d_call: NA; cdr3_aa: CASIGEDEKLFF; cdr3_nt: TGTGCCAGCATTGGGGAGGATGAAAAACTGTTTTTT
j_call: TRBJ2-1; v_call: TRBV7-3; clone_size: few; d_call: NA; cdr3_aa: CASSSGLRNEQFF; cdr3_nt: TGTGCCAGCAGCTCGGGACTGCGAAATGAGCAGTTCTTC
j_call: TRBJ2-7; v_call: TRBV2; clone_size: few; d_call: NA; cdr3_aa: CATSGGLSSYEQYF; cdr3_nt: TGTGCCACGTCGGGGGGCTTAAGCTCCTACGAGCAGTACTTC
j_call: TRBJ2-1; v_call: TRBV13; clone_size: NA; d_call: NA; cdr3_aa: CASSLLYEQFF; cdr3_nt: TGTGCCAGCAGCTTACTTTATGAGCAGTTCTTC
j_call: TRBJ2-7; v_call: TRBV3-1; clone_size: few; d_call: TRBD2; cdr3_aa: CASSPGLTNYEQYF; cdr3_nt: TGTGCCAGCAGCCCGGGACTAACCAACTACGAGCAGTACTTC
j_call: TRBJ2-7; v_call: TRBV6-5; clone_size: many; d_call: NA; cdr3_aa: CASSLDRGTAGEQYF; cdr3_nt: TGTGCCAGCAGTTTGGACCGGGGAACCGCGGGGGAGCAGTACTTC
j_call: TRBJ1-3; v_call: TRBV12-3/TRBV12-4; clone_size: many; d_call: NA; cdr3_aa: CASAGNTIYF; cdr3_nt: TGTGCCAGTGCTGGAAACACCATATATTTT
j_call: TRBJ2-7; v_call: TRBV7-8; clone_size: few; d_call: TRBD2; cdr3_aa: CASSFHSGRAQEQYF; cdr3_nt: TGTGCCAGCAGCTTCCATAGCGGGAGGGCCCAGGAGCAGTACTTC
j_call: TRBJ2-1; v_call: TRBV5-1; clone_size: few; d_call: TRBD1; cdr3_aa: CASSLRGPEDEQFF; cdr3_nt: TGCGCCAGCAGCTTGAGGGGGCCTGAGGATGAGCAGTTCTTC
j_call: TRBJ2-1; v_call: TRBV11-2; clone_size: NA; d_call: NA; cdr3_aa: CASSLAGAGSYNEQFF; cdr3_nt: TGTGCCAGCAGCTTAGCAGGGGCTGGCTCCTACAATGAGCAGTTCTTC
j_call: TRBJ1-5; v_call: TRBV12-3/TRBV12-4; clone_size: few; d_call: NA; cdr3_aa: CASSFPGQPQHF; cdr3_nt: TGTGCCAGCAGTTTCCCGGGACAGCCCCAGCATTTT
j_call: TRBJ1-2; v_call: TRBV20-1; clone_size: few; d_call: NA; cdr3_aa: CSAPGGDGYTF; cdr3_nt: TGCAGTGCCCCCGGAGGGGATGGCTACACCTTC
j_call: TRBJ2-1; v_call: TRBV10-2; clone_size: few; d_call: NA; cdr3_aa: CASGPQEQFF; cdr3_nt: TGCGCCAGCGGCCCTCAAGAGCAGTTCTTC
j_call: TRBJ2-1; v_call: TRBV13; clone_size: few; d_call: NA; cdr3_aa: CASSLGGSEQFF; cdr3_nt: TGTGCCAGCAGCTTAGGAGGGAGTGAGCAGTTCTTC
j_call: TRBJ2-1; v_call: TRBV13; clone_size: few; d_call: TRBD2; cdr3_aa: CASSHPLEAGGGNEQFF; cdr3_nt: TGTGCCAGCAGCCACCCCCTCGAAGCGGGAGGGGGTAATGAGCAGTTCTTC
j_call: TRBJ2-4; v_call: TRBV6-1; clone_size: NA; d_call: TRBD1; cdr3_aa: CASSEAGQGATKNIQYF; cdr3_nt: TGTGCCAGCAGTGAAGCGGGACAGGGGGCAACCAAAAACATTCAGTACTTC
j_call: TRBJ2-3; v_call: TRBV5-1; clone_size: few; d_call: NA; cdr3_aa: CASSLSRPGFTDTQYF; cdr3_nt: TGCGCCAGCAGCTTATCCCGTCCTGGGTTCACAGATACGCAGTATTTT
j_call: TRBJ1-4; v_call: TRBV29-1; clone_size: medium-sized; d_call: NA; cdr3_aa: CSAGIGDEKLFF; cdr3_nt: TGCAGCGCCGGGATCGGGGATGAAAAACTGTTTTTT
j_call: TRBJ1-6; v_call: TRBV7-9; clone_size: NA; d_call: NA; cdr3_aa: CASTLGKGIVNSPLHF; cdr3_nt: TGTGCCAGCACCCTAGGGAAGGGGATCGTTAATTCACCCCTCCACTTT
j_call: TRBJ2-3; v_call: TRBV29-1; clone_size: NA; d_call: NA; cdr3_aa: CSVGGGSTDTQYF; cdr3_nt: TGCAGCGTTGGGGGCGGCAGCACAGATACGCAGTATTTT
j_call: TRBJ2-3; v_call: TRBV13; clone_size: NA; d_call: NA; cdr3_aa: CASSSPRMGISQYF; cdr3_nt: TGTGCCAGCAGCTCCCCTAGGATGGGTATTTCGCAGTATTTT
j_call: TRBJ1-4; v_call: TRBV7-9; clone_size: NA; d_call: NA; cdr3_aa: CASTHGGGPFEKLFF; cdr3_nt: TGTGCCAGCACCCATGGCGGGGGGCCTTTTGAAAAACTGTTTTTT
j_call: TRBJ1-1; v_call: TRBV24-1; clone_size: NA; d_call: TRBD1; cdr3_aa: CATRLGTGVNTEAFF; cdr3_nt: TGTGCCACTAGGCTGGGGACAGGGGTGAACACTGAAGCTTTCTTT
j_call: TRBJ2-1; v_call: TRBV29-1; clone_size: NA; d_call: NA; cdr3_aa: CSVEGDRRLSYNEQFF; cdr3_nt: TGCAGCGTTGAAGGGGACCGTCGCCTCTCCTACAATGAGCAGTTCTTC
j_call: TRBJ1-1; v_call: TRBV13; clone_size: few; d_call: TRBD1; cdr3_aa: CASSVGQGVNTEAFF; cdr3_nt: TGTGCCAGCAGCGTGGGACAGGGTGTGAACACTGAAGCTTTCTTT
j_call: TRBJ2-7; v_call: TRBV28; clone_size: NA; d_call: NA; cdr3_aa: CASSFQGRIYEQYF; cdr3_nt: TGTGCCAGCAGTTTTCAGGGGCGGATCTACGAGCAGTACTTC
j_call: TRBJ1-1; v_call: TRBV11-2; clone_size: few; d_call: NA; cdr3_aa: CASSLGPLGLALSEAFF; cdr3_nt: TGTGCCAGCAGCTTAGGCCCACTAGGACTCGCTTTGTCTGAAGCTTTCTTT
j_call: TRBJ2-5; v_call: TRBV12-3/TRBV12-4; clone_size: many; d_call: NA; cdr3_aa: CASSPPGQQETQYF; cdr3_nt: TGTGCCAGCAGTCCCCCGGGGCAGCAAGAGACCCAGTACTTC
j_call: TRBJ2-2; v_call: TRBV10-3; clone_size: NA; d_call: TRBD1; cdr3_aa: CATREGQGLAGELFF; cdr3_nt: TGTGCCACCAGAGAGGGACAGGGTCTTGCCGGGGAGCTGTTTTTT
j_call: TRBJ1-1; v_call: TRBV5-6; clone_size: NA; d_call: NA; cdr3_aa: CASSRGGHGGTEAFF; cdr3_nt: TGTGCCAGCAGCAGAGGAGGGCACGGGGGCACTGAAGCTTTCTTT
j_call: TRBJ1-1; v_call: TRBV9; clone_size: few; d_call: TRBD1; cdr3_aa: CASSVSRQGGNTEAFF; cdr3_nt: TGTGCCAGCAGCGTTTCCCGACAGGGGGGGAACACTGAAGCTTTCTTT
j_call: TRBJ2-3; v_call: TRBV7-3; clone_size: many; d_call: NA; cdr3_aa: CASSLIGGRTDTQYF; cdr3_nt: TGTGCCAGCAGCTTAATCGGAGGGCGCACAGATACGCAGTATTTT
j_call: TRBJ2-1; v_call: TRBV4-3; clone_size: NA; d_call: TRBD2; cdr3_aa: CASSRFGLASSYNEQFF; cdr3_nt: TGCGCCAGCAGCCGGTTCGGACTAGCGAGCTCCTACAATGAGCAGTTCTTC
j_call: TRBJ1-2; v_call: TRBV7-9; clone_size: many; d_call: NA; cdr3_aa: CASSRPGLRIPGYTF; cdr3_nt: TGTGCCAGCAGCCGGCCCGGGTTAAGGATCCCCGGCTACACCTTC